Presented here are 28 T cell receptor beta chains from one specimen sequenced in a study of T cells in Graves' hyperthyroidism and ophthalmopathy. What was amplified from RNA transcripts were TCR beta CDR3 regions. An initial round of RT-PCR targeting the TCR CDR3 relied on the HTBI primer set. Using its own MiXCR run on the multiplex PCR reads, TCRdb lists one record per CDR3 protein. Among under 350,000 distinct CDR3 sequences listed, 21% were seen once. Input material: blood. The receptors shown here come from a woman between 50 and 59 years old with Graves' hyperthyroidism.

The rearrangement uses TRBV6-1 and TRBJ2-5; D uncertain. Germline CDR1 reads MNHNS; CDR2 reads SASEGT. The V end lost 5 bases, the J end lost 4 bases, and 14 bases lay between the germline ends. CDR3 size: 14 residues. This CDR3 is CASSYGPRLETQYF. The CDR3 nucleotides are TGTGCCAGCAGTTACGGCCCACGCTTAGAGACCCAGTACTTC.

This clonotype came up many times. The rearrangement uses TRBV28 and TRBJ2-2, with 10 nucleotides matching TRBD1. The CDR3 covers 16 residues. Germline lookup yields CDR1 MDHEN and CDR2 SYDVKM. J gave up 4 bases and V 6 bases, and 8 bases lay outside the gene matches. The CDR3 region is CASRRDRGYSTGELFF. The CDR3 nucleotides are TGTGCCAGCAGGAGGGACAGGGGTTATAGCACCGGGGAGCTGTTTTTT.

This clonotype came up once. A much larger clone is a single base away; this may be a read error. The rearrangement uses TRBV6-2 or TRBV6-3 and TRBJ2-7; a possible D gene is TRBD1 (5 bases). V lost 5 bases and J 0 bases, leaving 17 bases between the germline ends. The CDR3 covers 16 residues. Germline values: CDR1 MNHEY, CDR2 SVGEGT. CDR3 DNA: TGTGCCAGCAGTCCCCAAGGGGCCGTAAGCTCCTACGAGCAGTACTTC. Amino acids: CASSPQGAVSSYEQYF.

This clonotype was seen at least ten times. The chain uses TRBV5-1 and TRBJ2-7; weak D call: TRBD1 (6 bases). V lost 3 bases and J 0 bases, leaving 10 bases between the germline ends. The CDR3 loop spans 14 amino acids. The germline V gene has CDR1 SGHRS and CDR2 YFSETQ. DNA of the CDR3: TGCGCCAGCAGCTACCGGGACAACTCCTACGAGCAGTACTTC. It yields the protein CASSYRDNSYEQYF.

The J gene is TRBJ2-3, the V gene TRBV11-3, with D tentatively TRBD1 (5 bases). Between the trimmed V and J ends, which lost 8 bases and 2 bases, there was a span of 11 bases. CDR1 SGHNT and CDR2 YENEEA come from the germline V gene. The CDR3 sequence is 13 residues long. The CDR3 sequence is CASARAVTDTQYF. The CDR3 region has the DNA TGTGCCAGCGCCAGGGCCGTCACAGATACGCAGTATTTT.

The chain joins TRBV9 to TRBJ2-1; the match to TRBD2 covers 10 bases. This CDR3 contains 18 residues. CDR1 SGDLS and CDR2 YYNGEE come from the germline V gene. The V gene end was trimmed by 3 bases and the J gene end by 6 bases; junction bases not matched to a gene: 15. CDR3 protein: CASSGMASGRGGSNEQFF. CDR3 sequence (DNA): TGTGCCAGCAGCGGGATGGCTAGCGGGAGAGGTGGTAGCAATGAGCAGTTCTTC.

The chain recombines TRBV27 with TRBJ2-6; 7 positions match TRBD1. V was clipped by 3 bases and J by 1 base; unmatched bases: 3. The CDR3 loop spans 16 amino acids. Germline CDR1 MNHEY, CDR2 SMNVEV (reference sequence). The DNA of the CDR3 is TGTGCCAGCAGTTTCCACAGGGGTTCTGGGGCCAACGTCCTGACTTTC. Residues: CASSFHRGSGANVLTF.

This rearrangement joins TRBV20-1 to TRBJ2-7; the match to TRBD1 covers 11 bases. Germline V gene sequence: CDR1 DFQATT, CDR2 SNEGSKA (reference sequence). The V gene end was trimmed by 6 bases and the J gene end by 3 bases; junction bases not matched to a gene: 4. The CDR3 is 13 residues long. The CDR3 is CSAPDRGRYEQYF. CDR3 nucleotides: TGCAGTGCGCCGGACAGGGGGCGCTACGAGCAGTACTTC.

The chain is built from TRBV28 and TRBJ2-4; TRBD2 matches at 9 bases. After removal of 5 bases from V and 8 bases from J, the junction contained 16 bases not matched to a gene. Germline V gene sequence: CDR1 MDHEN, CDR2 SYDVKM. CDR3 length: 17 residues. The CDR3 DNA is TGTGCCAGCAGTGAGACAGGAAGCCCTAGCGGGACGTACATTCAGTACTTC. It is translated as CASSETGSPSGTYIQYF.

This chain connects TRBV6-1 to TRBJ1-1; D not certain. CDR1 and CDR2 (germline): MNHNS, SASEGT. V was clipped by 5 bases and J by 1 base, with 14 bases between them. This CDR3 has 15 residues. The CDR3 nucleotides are TGTGCCAGCAGTTATAACACCCTCTCGAACACTGAAGCTTTCTTT. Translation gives CASSYNTLSNTEAFF.

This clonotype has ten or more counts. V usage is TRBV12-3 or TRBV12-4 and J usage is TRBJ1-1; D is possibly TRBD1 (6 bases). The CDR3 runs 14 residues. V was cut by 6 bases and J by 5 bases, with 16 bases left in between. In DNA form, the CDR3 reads TGTGCCAGCAGCCACTTACAGGGTACTACTGAAGCTTTCTTT. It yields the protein CASSHLQGTTEAFF.

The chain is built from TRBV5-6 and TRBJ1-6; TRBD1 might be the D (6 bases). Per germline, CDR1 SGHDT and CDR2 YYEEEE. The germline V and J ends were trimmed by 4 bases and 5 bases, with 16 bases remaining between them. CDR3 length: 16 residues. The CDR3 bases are TGTGCCAGCAGCGAATTGGTACAGGGAGATAATTCACCCCTCCACTTT. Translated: CASSELVQGDNSPLHF.

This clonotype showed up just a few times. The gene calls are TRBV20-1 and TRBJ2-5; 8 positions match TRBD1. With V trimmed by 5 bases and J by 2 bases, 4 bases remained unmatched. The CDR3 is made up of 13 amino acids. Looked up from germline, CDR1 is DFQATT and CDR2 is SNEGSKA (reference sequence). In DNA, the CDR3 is TGCAGTGCTTCCGGACAGGGTCAAGAGACCCAGTACTTC. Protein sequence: CSASGQGQETQYF.

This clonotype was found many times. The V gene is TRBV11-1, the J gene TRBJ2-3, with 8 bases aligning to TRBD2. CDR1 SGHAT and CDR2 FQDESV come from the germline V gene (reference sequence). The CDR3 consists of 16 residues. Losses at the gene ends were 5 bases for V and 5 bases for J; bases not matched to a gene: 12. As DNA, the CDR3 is TGTGCCAGCAGCCCCGGCGTGCGGGAGGTCGGAGATACGCAGTATTTT. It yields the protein CASSPGVREVGDTQYF.

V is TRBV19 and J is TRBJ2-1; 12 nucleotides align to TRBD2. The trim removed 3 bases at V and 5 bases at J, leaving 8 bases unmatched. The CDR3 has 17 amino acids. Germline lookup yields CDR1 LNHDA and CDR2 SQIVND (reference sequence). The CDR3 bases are TGTGCCAGTAGTATGAGACTAGCGGGAGCAGAAAACAATGAGCAGTTCTTC. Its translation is CASSMRLAGAENNEQFF.

CDR3 in DNA: TGTGCCAGCAGCCCCGGAGGAAAGGGTACGTACGATGAGCAGTTCTTC. It encodes CASSPGGKGTYDEQFF. The J gene is TRBJ2-1, the V gene TRBV9; maybe TRBD2 (5 bases). Per germline, CDR1 SGDLS and CDR2 YYNGEE. The CDR3 length is 16 residues. The V end lost 4 bases, the J end lost 8 bases, and 22 bases lay between the germline ends.

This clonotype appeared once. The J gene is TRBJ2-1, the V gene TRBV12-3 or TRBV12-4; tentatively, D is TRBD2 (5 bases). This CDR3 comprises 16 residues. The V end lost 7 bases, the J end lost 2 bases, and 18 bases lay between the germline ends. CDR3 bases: TGTGCCAGCACCCCGCTGAGGGTGCTCGCCTACAATGAGCAGTTCTTC. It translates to CASTPLRVLAYNEQFF.

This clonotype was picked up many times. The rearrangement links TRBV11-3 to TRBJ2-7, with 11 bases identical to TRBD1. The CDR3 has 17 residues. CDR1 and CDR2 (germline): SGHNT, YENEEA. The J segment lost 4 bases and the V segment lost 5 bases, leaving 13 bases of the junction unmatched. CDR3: CASSPRTGTGGLYEQYF. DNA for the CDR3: TGTGCCAGCAGCCCCCGCACCGGGACAGGGGGGTTGTACGAGCAGTACTTC.

The CDR3 bases are TGTGCCAGCAGCTGGGACACCCCCAATCAGCCCCAGCATTTT. Its translation is CASSWDTPNQPQHF. The genes are TRBV5-8 and TRBJ1-5; TRBD1 might be the D (6 bases). V lost 3 bases and J 3 bases, leaving 10 bases between the germline ends. The CDR3 loop spans 14 amino acids. Germline V gives CDR1 SGHTS, CDR2 YDEGEE.

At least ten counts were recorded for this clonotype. CDR3 coding DNA: TGCAGTGCTAGGGGGAGGGGACTAGGCTCCTACAATGAGCAGTTCTTC. Amino acids: CSARGRGLGSYNEQFF. This rearrangement joins TRBV20-1 to TRBJ2-1; 8 bases align to TRBD2. V lost 3 bases, J lost 0 bases, and 7 bases stayed unmatched. The CDR3 covers 16 residues. Germline V CDR1 and CDR2: DFQATT, SNEGSKA (reference sequence).

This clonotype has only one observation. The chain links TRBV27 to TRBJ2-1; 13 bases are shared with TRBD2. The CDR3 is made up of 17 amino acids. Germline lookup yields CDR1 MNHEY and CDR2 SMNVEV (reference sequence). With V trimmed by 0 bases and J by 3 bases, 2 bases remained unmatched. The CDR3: CASSLSGTSGVYNEQFF. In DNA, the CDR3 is TGTGCCAGCAGTTTATCCGGGACTAGCGGGGTCTACAATGAGCAGTTCTTC.

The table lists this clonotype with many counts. The CDR3, as DNA: TGTGCCTGGAGTTTTGGGGGTAACACTGAAGCTTTCTTT. This gives the protein CAWSFGGNTEAFF. This rearrangement joins TRBV30 to TRBJ1-1; weak D call: TRBD1 (5 bases). Germline CDR1 and CDR2: GTSNPN and SVGIG (reference sequence). The V end was cut by 2 bases, the J end by 2 bases, with 9 bases between. This CDR3 has 13 amino acids.

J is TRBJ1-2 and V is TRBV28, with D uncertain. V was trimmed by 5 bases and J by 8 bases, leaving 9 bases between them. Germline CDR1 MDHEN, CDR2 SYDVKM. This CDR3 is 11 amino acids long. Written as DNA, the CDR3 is TGTGCCAGCAGTGCAGCGGGGGGCTACACCTTC. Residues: CASSAAGGYTF.

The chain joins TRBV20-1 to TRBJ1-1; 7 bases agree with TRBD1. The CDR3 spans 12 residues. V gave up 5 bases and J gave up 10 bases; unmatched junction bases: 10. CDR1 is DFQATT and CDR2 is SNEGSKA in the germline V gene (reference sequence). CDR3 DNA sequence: TGCAGTGCTGGGACAGTGGCAAGGGGAGCTTTCTTT. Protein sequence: CSAGTVARGAFF.

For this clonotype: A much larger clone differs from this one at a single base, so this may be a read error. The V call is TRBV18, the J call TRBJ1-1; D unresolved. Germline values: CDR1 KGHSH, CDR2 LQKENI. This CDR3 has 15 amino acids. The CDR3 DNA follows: TGTGCCAGCTCGCCGGGTGACCACAAGAACACTGGAGCTTTCTTT. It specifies CASSPGDHKNTGAFF.

The CDR3 nucleotides are TGTGCCAGCAGTGACCCACGGGAGGGCCCTCGCGATGAGCAGTTCTTC. Protein product: CASSDPREGPRDEQFF. The chain carries TRBV2 and TRBJ2-1; 8 bases are a match to TRBD2. The V gene's germline CDR1 is SNHLY and CDR2 FYNNEI. The length of the CDR3 is 16 residues. Losses at the gene ends were 3 bases for V and 8 bases for J; bases not matched to a gene: 12.

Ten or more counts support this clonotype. CDR3 in amino acids: CAWSTGQGYSPLHF. In nucleotides, the CDR3 is TGTGCCTGGAGTACGGGACAGGGCTATTCACCCCTCCACTTT. The chain uses TRBV30 and TRBJ1-6; the match to TRBD1 covers 9 bases. The CDR3 is made up of 14 amino acids. Germline V gene data show CDR1 as GTSNPN and CDR2 as SVGIG (reference sequence). Trimming cost V 2 bases and J 8 bases; bases outside gene matches: 4.

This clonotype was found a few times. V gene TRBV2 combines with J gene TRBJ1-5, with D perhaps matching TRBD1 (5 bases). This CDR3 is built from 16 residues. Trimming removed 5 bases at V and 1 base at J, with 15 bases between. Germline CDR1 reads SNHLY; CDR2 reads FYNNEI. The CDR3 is CASSLSGGGSNQPQHF. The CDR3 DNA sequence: TGTGCCAGCAGTTTATCGGGGGGAGGGAGCAATCAGCCCCAGCATTTT. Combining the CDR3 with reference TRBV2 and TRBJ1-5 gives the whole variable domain EPEVTQTPSHQVTQMGQEVILRCVPISNHLYFYWYRQILGQKVEFLVSFYNNEISEKSEIFDDQFSVERPDGSNFTLKIRSTKLEDSAMYFCASSLSGGGSNQPQHFGDGTRLSIL.